These T cell receptor beta chains were read from a single sample in a study of PD-1 blockade in classical Hodgkin lymphoma. The repertoire was sequenced with immunoSEQ multiplex PCR; TCRdb's copy has only in-frame clones and lacks some. Seen here are about 22,000 clones, roughly 76% observed once, and the top ten hold 0.95% to 1.5%. The starting material was CD4+ T cells from blood, obtained before the fourth cycle of nivolumab. The receptors derive from a human donor with classical Hodgkin lymphoma. Both conserved end residues are part of each CDR3. The D gene is left open where the match is weak. Size tells how often a clone was seen (once, few, many) or the class of an expanded clone, and some rows leave it out.

TRBJ2-1 | TRBV19 | . | . | CATTALIGSYNEQFF | TGTGCCACCACGGCCTTGATAGGCTCCTACAATGAGCAGTTCTTC
TRBJ1-1 | TRBV6-1 | . | . | CASSYTGTEAFF | TGTGCCAGCAGCTATACAGGCACTGAAGCTTTCTTT
TRBJ2-2 | TRBV7-3 | few | . | CASSLTGNTGELFF | TGTGCCAGCAGCTTAACCGGCAACACCGGGGAGCTGTTTTTT
TRBJ1-5 | TRBV19 | . | TRBD1 | CASRTGGSGYQPQHF | TGTGCCAGTCGGACAGGGGGCTCAGGGTATCAGCCCCAGCATTTT
TRBJ1-2 | TRBV27 | once | TRBD1 | CASQQPRTGQYGYTF | TGTGCCAGCCAACAACCCAGGACAGGCCAATATGGCTACACCTTC
TRBJ1-6 | TRBV7-2 | . | TRBD1 | CASSLRDRTSPLHF | TGTGCCAGCAGCCTCCGGGACAGGACATCACCCCTCCACTTT
TRBJ2-3 | TRBV5-5 | . | . | CASSILASTDTQYF | TGTGCCAGCAGCATTTTAGCGAGCACAGATACGCAGTATTTT
TRBJ1-1 | TRBV11-2 | once | . | CASSSLIFEAFF | TGTGCCAGCAGCTCCCTAATTTTTGAAGCTTTCTTT
TRBJ1-5 | TRBV2 | . | . | CASSPGGAYQPQHF | TGTGCCAGCAGTCCCGGGGGGGCCTATCAGCCCCAGCATTTT
TRBJ1-1 | TRBV19 | . | TRBD1 | CASRHLLSRQGRTEAFF | TGTGCCAGTAGACACTTATTAAGCAGACAGGGGAGGACTGAAGCTTTCTTT
TRBJ1-2 | TRBV19 | few | . | CASSMGSGYTF | TGTGCCAGTAGTATGGGCAGTGGCTACACCTTC
TRBJ2-5 | TRBV19 | . | . | CASSIGGNQETQYF | TGTGCCAGTAGTATTGGGGGAAACCAAGAGACCCAGTACTTC
TRBJ1-1 | TRBV18 | . | TRBD1 | CASSPSGTGGPDTEAFF | TGTGCCAGCTCACCGTCCGGGACAGGGGGCCCGGACACTGAAGCTTTCTTT
TRBJ2-2 | TRBV7-9 | . | . | CASSLSTLNTGELFF | TGTGCCAGCAGTCTCTCGACCTTAAACACCGGGGAGCTGTTTTTT
TRBJ1-2 | TRBV7-8 | few | . | CASSSLRTSNYGYTF | TGTGCCAGCAGCTCCCTCCGGACTTCTAACTATGGCTACACCTTC
TRBJ1-2 | TRBV12-5 | . | . | CASGLDRAYGYTF | TGTGCTAGTGGTTTGGACAGGGCCTATGGCTACACCTTC
TRBJ1-2 | TRBV6-6 | . | . | CASSPGGRPYGYTF | TGTGCCAGCAGTCCCGGGGGACGGCCCTATGGCTACACCTTC
TRBJ2-3 | TRBV11-2 | . | . | CASSSAQGRRTDTQYF | TGTGCCAGCAGCTCGGCTCAGGGACGTCGCACAGATACGCAGTATTTT
TRBJ1-2 | TRBV10-3 | few | TRBD1 | CAIHQDRANYGYTF | TGTGCCATCCACCAGGACAGGGCCAACTATGGCTACACCTTC
TRBJ2-7 | TRBV5-5 | . | . | CASSFDSRWDLEYEQYF | TGTGCCAGCAGCTTCGACTCACGGTGGGACCTTGAGTACGAGCAGTACTTC
TRBJ2-1 | TRBV10-3 | . | . | CASSADGYNEQFF | TGTGCCTCCTCCGCGGACGGCTACAATGAGCAGTTCTTC
TRBJ2-5 | TRBV5-1 | . | . | CASSLAGSQETQYF | TGCGCCAGCAGCTTGGCCGGGTCTCAAGAGACCCAGTACTTC
TRBJ2-7 | TRBV10-3 | . | TRBD2 | CAISGLAGGTALDEQYF | TGTGCCATCAGTGGTCTAGCGGGGGGGACTGCCTTGGACGAGCAGTACTTC
TRBJ1-4 | TRBV29-1 | few | . | CSVDLDEKLFF | TGCAGCGTCGACTTGGATGAAAAACTGTTTTTT
TRBJ2-1 | TRBV28 | . | . | CASSGTGNPQFF | TGTGCCAGCAGTGGGACCGGGAATCCCCAGTTCTTC
TRBJ2-7 | TRBV11-3 | . | . | CASSLGGGGTYEQYF | TGTGCCAGCAGCTTAGGTGGGGGAGGAACCTACGAGCAGTACTTC
TRBJ1-5 | TRBV28 | . | TRBD1 | CASSLPGTADVAPQHF | TGTGCCAGCAGTCTACCTGGGACAGCGGACGTGGCGCCCCAGCATTTT
TRBJ2-1 | TRBV28 | . | TRBD1 | CASSLGTGFNEQFF | TGTGCCAGCAGTCTCGGGACAGGGTTCAATGAGCAGTTCTTC
TRBJ2-5 | TRBV21-1 | . | . | CASSKPSFAGAGETQYF | TGTGCCAGCAGCAAGCCATCGTTCGCGGGGGCGGGAGAGACCCAGTACTTC